One and the same sample provided the 3 T cell receptor beta chains below, sequenced in a study of human T cells and chemical hapten exposure. Noted time point: patch test 3, about 24 weeks after DPC sensitization. Treatment in this sample: therapeutic diphenylcyclopropenone sensitization with weekly scalp DPC. TCRdb fed the RACE reads into MiXCR, producing one record per CDR3 protein. The table has about 58,000 distinct CDR3 sequences, 9.5% to 15% seen once. Sequencing was performed on whole blood, taken in connection with sensitization to the hapten diphenylcyclopropenone (DPC). Receptors were obtained from a man aged 25-45 years with alopecia areata. Some clones in this sample may be carry-over from other donors' samples.

This clonotype was seen only a few times. The V call is TRBV5-6, the J call TRBJ2-1; 10 bases align to TRBD2. Trimming at V came to 1 base and at J to 2 bases, leaving 6 bases not matched to a gene. CDR1 SGHDT and CDR2 YYEEEE come from the germline V gene. This CDR3 contains 17 residues. The CDR3 coding sequence is TGTGCCAGCAGCTTGTTGGCTAGCGGGGGTACCTACAATGAGCAGTTCTTC. Its translation: CASSLLASGGTYNEQFF. The whole variable domain, remainder taken from reference TRBV5-6 and TRBJ2-1, is DAGVTQSPTHLIKTRGQQVTLRCSPKSGHDTVSWYQQALGQGPQFIFQYYEEEERQRGNFPDRFSGHQFPNYSSELNVNALLLGDSALYLCASSLLASGGTYNEQFFGPGTRLTVL.

This clonotype appeared many times. The chain uses TRBV3-1 and TRBJ1-4, with D perhaps matching TRBD1 (5 bases). V was clipped by 7 bases and J by 3 bases, with 9 bases between them. This CDR3 spans 13 amino acids. Looked up from germline, CDR1 is LGHDT and CDR2 is YNNKEL (reference sequence). The CDR3 bases are TGTGCCAGCACAACGGGGGCTAATGAAAAACTGTTTTTT. Its protein product is CASTTGANEKLFF.

This rearrangement joins TRBV30 to TRBJ1-3; 7 bases are a match to TRBD1. Losses at the gene ends were 0 bases for V and 0 bases for J; bases not matched to a gene: 20. The CDR3 sequence is 21 residues long. Germline V gene data show CDR1 as GTSNPN and CDR2 as SVGIG (reference sequence). CDR3 region: CAWSVRSSAPGQRSSGNTIYF. The CDR3 region has the DNA TGTGCCTGGAGTGTCCGCAGCTCCGCCCCGGGACAGCGCAGCTCTGGAAACACCATATATTTT.